This entry lists 32 T cell receptor beta chains sequenced from one sample in a study of cytomegalovirus exposure and HLA in healthy donors. The study ran its PCR with 60 Vbeta and 13 Jbeta primers. Only in-frame clones appear in the TCRdb table, and some are missing; sequencing was by immunoSEQ multiplex PCR. This repertoire shows about 200,000 clones, over 75% found once; its top ten account for roughly 3%. The specimen was PBMCs. The receptor source for this set is a woman between 25 and 40 years old in good health and CMV-seronegative.

The sample holds a few counts of this clone. The genes are TRBV9 and TRBJ1-1; 8 positions agree with TRBD1. The CDR3 sequence is 16 residues long. Germline lookup yields CDR1 SGDLS and CDR2 YYNGEE. With V trimmed by 4 bases and J by 11 bases, 19 bases remained unmatched. CDR3 DNA sequence: TGTGCCAGCAGCCCCCGTAGTCCCGCCCAGGGGGCGCGGGCTTTCTTT. This encodes CASSPRSPAQGARAFF.

The CDR3 bases are TGTGCCAGCAGTGAATTAGGTAGCGGAGAGACCCAGTACTTC. Residues: CASSELGSGETQYF. V usage is TRBV25-1 and J usage is TRBJ2-5, with D perhaps TRBD2 (6 bases). There are 14 residues in the CDR3. Per the germline V gene, CDR1 is MGHDK and CDR2 is SYGVNS. Trimming shortened V by 1 base and J by 4 bases, and 10 bases separated the two germline ends.

The chain carries TRBV4-1 and TRBJ1-4, with 7 bases fitting TRBD1. The CDR3 is 20 amino acids. The junction had 19 bases not matched to a gene; V was cut back by 1 base and J by 5 bases. Germline V gene lookup returns CDR1 MGHRA and CDR2 YSYEKL. The CDR3 sequence is CASSQVSAGTVGLANEKLFF. For the CDR3, the DNA is TGCGCCAGCAGCCAAGTGTCGGCCGGGACAGTAGGACTAGCGAATGAAAAACTGTTTTTT.

There are a few counts of this clone. The same CDR3 also results from other DNA sequences found in this sample. V and J are TRBV6-5 and TRBJ1-5; unclear D gene. This CDR3 spans 13 amino acids. Between the trimmed V and J ends, which lost 0 bases and 3 bases, there was a span of 3 bases. Germline V lookup: CDR1 MNHEY, CDR2 SVGAGI. The CDR3 region is CASSYSYNQPQHF. In nucleotides, the CDR3 is TGTGCCAGCAGTTACTCCTACAATCAGCCCCAGCATTTT.

The chain carries TRBV18 and TRBJ1-3; D is possibly TRBD1 (5 bases). V lost 0 bases to trimming and J lost 1 base, with 10 bases between them. The CDR3 runs 16 residues. Germline lookup yields CDR1 KGHSH and CDR2 LQKENI. The CDR3 spells CASSPPRTTSGNTIYF. CDR3 in DNA: TGTGCCAGCTCACCACCCAGGACAACATCTGGAAACACCATATATTTT. Drawing the rest from reference TRBV18 and TRBJ1-3, the complete variable domain is NAGVMQNPRHLVRRRGQEARLRCSPMKGHSHVYWYRQLPEEGLKFMVYLQKENIIDESGMPKERFSAEFPKEGPSILRIQQVVRGDSAAYFCASSPPRTTSGNTIYFGEGSWLTVV.

The chain is built from TRBV28 and TRBJ2-1; 7 bases are shared with TRBD1. V lost 7 bases and J lost 0; bases outside the gene matches: 3. The CDR3 is 14 residues long. Germline V gene sequence: CDR1 MDHEN, CDR2 SYDVKM. CDR3 DNA: TGTGCCAGCAACAGGGGCTCCTCCTACAATGAGCAGTTCTTC. Protein sequence: CASNRGSSYNEQFF.

This chain connects TRBV9 to TRBJ1-1, with D possibly being TRBD1 (6 bases). Germline-derived CDR1 and CDR2 are SGDLS and YYNGEE. V was trimmed by 3 bases and J by 4 bases, leaving 10 bases between them. The CDR3 runs 13 residues. The CDR3 DNA reads as TGTGCCAGCAGCGCGGGACACGTCACTGAAGCTTTCTTT. Protein sequence: CASSAGHVTEAFF.

This clone is a singleton in its sample. This chain uses TRBV6-5 with TRBJ2-1, with 11 nucleotides matching TRBD2. Germline values: CDR1 MNHEY, CDR2 SVGAGI. V dropped 6 bases and J dropped 3; count of bases not matched to a gene: 4. The CDR3 runs to 15 residues. The DNA for the CDR3 is TGTGCCAGCAGGATAGCGGGAGGGATCTACAATGAGCAGTTCTTC. It translates to CASRIAGGIYNEQFF.

The chain is built from TRBV11-2 and TRBJ2-1, with 9 bases fitting TRBD1. Germline assignment: CDR1 SGHAT and CDR2 FQNNGV. V lost 1 base and J lost 4; bases outside the gene matches: 5. This CDR3 region has 16 residues. The CDR3 DNA reads as TGTGCCAGCAGCTTAGGGGTTGACAGGGGGTACAATGAGCAGTTCTTC. This gives the protein CASSLGVDRGYNEQFF. Drawing the rest from reference TRBV11-2 and TRBJ2-1, the complete variable domain is EAGVAQSPRYKIIEKRQSVAFWCNPISGHATLYWYQQILGQGPKLLIQFQNNGVVDDSQLPKDRFSAERLKGVDSTLKIQPAKLEDSAVYLCASSLGVDRGYNEQFFGPGTRLTVL.

The chain is built from TRBV29-1 and TRBJ2-5; 7 bases map to TRBD1. The J segment lost 2 bases and the V segment lost 3 bases, leaving 12 bases of the junction unmatched. CDR1 is SQVTM, CDR2 ANQGSEA, per germline. The CDR3 totals 16 residues. The chain's CDR3 is CSVDGTAQDLQETQYF. The CDR3 nucleotides read TGCAGCGTTGATGGGACAGCTCAGGATCTGCAAGAGACCCAGTACTTC. Complete variable domain (other parts from reference TRBV29-1 and TRBJ2-5): SAVISQKPSRDICQRGTSLTIQCQVDSQVTMMFWYRQQPGQSLTLIATANQGSEATYESGFVIDKFPISRPNLTFSTLTVSNMSPEDSSIYLCSVDGTAQDLQETQYFGPGTRLLVL.

The gene calls are TRBV5-6 and TRBJ2-3; possible D gene TRBD2, 5 bases. This CDR3 region has 16 residues. Germline V gene lookup returns CDR1 SGHDT and CDR2 YYEEEE. Between the trimmed V and J ends, which lost 1 base and 1 base, there was a span of 13 bases. The DNA for the CDR3 is TGTGCCAGCAGCTTGTTTTCGGGATCGGGCACAGATACGCAGTATTTT. Amino acid sequence: CASSLFSGSGTDTQYF.

The chain links TRBV30 to TRBJ2-2; 8 bases align to TRBD2. Germline CDR1 GTSNPN, CDR2 SVGIG (reference sequence). With V trimmed by 0 bases and J by 6 bases, 9 bases remained unmatched. The CDR3 runs 16 residues. The CDR3 bases are TGTGCCTGGAGTGTAGGGAGCGGGAGATCCGCCGGGGAGCTGTTTTTT. Encoded protein: CAWSVGSGRSAGELFF.

The chain recombines TRBV5-1 with TRBJ2-7; 9 positions agree with TRBD2. CDR1 and CDR2 from the germline V gene are SGHRS and YFSETQ. The junction had 10 bases not matched to a gene; V was cut back by 4 bases and J by 2 bases. This CDR3 comprises 16 residues. In DNA, the CDR3 is TGCGCCAGCAGCCTAGGCGGGAGGGCTAGCGCCTACGAGCAGTACTTC. This translates into CASSLGGRASAYEQYF. Complete variable domain (other parts from reference TRBV5-1 and TRBJ2-7): KAGVTQTPRYLIKTRGQQVTLSCSPISGHRSVSWYQQTPGQGLQFLFEYFSETQRNKGNFPGRFSGRQFSNSRSEMNVSTLELGDSALYLCASSLGGRASAYEQYFGPGTRLTVT.

The J gene is TRBJ2-7, the V gene TRBV4-1, with 9 bases fitting TRBD2. This CDR3 has 14 amino acids. CDR1 is MGHRA, CDR2 YSYEKL, per germline. The trim removed 4 bases at V and 2 bases at J, leaving 3 bases unmatched. CDR3 DNA: TGCGCCAGCAGCCTAGCGGGGGCCCCCTACGAGCAGTACTTC. This translates into CASSLAGAPYEQYF.

J is TRBJ1-1 and V is TRBV12-5; tentatively, D is TRBD1 (6 bases). This CDR3 region has 14 residues. Germline CDR1 reads LGHNT; CDR2 reads FRNRAP. The germline V and J ends were trimmed by 7 bases and 5 bases, with 17 bases remaining between them. The CDR3: CASAWSGEGTEAFF. DNA for the CDR3: TGTGCTAGTGCCTGGTCAGGGGAAGGGACTGAAGCTTTCTTT.

CDR3 region: CASSLGSTSTDTQYF. The CDR3 DNA follows: TGTGCCAGCAGCTTAGGATCAACAAGCACAGATACGCAGTATTTT. The rearrangement joins TRBV13 to TRBJ2-3; D is unresolved. Germline V gene data show CDR1 as PRHDT and CDR2 as FYEKMQ (reference sequence). The CDR3 is made up of 15 amino acids. Trimming removed 0 bases from V and 0 bases from J, with 7 bases in between. The whole variable domain, remainder taken from reference TRBV13 and TRBJ2-3, is AAGVIQSPRHLIKEKRETATLKCYPIPRHDTVYWYQQGPGQDPQFLISFYEKMQSDKGSIPDRFSAQQFSDYHSELNMSSLELGDSALYFCASSLGSTSTDTQYFGPGTRLTVL.

V gene TRBV30 combines with J gene TRBJ2-5; weak D call: TRBD1 (6 bases). This CDR3 has 13 residues. V was trimmed by 3 bases and J by 11 bases, leaving 19 bases between them. Germline CDR1 GTSNPN, CDR2 SVGIG (reference sequence). CDR3 in amino acids: CAWRRGLLVEQYF. In DNA form, the CDR3 reads TGTGCCTGGAGGAGGGGGTTGTTGGTTGAGCAGTACTTC.

J is TRBJ2-5 and V is TRBV18; maybe TRBD1 (5 bases). Germline assignment: CDR1 KGHSH and CDR2 LQKENI. The CDR3 contains 15 residues. V dropped 4 bases and J dropped 2 bases, with 14 bases sitting between them. The CDR3 DNA reads TGTGCCAGCTCACGTTTTCAGGGTGGGCAAGAGACCCAGTACTTC. This codes for CASSRFQGGQETQYF. Full variable domain (remainder filled in from reference TRBV18 and TRBJ2-5): NAGVMQNPRHLVRRRGQEARLRCSPMKGHSHVYWYRQLPEEGLKFMVYLQKENIIDESGMPKERFSAEFPKEGPSILRIQQVVRGDSAAYFCASSRFQGGQETQYFGPGTRLLVL.

This sequence joins TRBV27 and TRBJ2-7; TRBD1 is a possible D gene (5 bases). CDR1 and CDR2 from the germline V gene are MNHEY and SMNVEV (reference sequence). CDR3 length: 16 residues. V lost 5 bases to trimming and J lost 0 bases, with 17 bases between them. CDR3 amino acids: CASSMSQGHNSYEQYF. The CDR3 DNA reads TGTGCCAGCAGTATGAGCCAGGGCCACAACTCCTACGAGCAGTACTTC.

This clone was counted only a few times. This same CDR3 is encoded by further DNA sequences in the sample. The rearrangement uses TRBV19 and TRBJ2-1; 10 bases match TRBD2. Germline assignment: CDR1 LNHDA and CDR2 SQIVND (reference sequence). The junction had 11 bases not matched to a gene; V was cut back by 6 bases and J by 9 bases. The CDR3 is 15 amino acids. The CDR3 nucleotides are TGTGCCAGTAGCTACAGGACTACTAGCGGGGTTGAGCAGTTCTTC. Translating gives CASSYRTTSGVEQFF.

The sample holds a few counts of this clone. The V call is TRBV5-1, the J call TRBJ2-5; TRBD2 agrees at 13 bases. Germline lookup yields CDR1 SGHRS and CDR2 YFSETQ. This CDR3 spans 17 amino acids. V was clipped by 4 bases and J by 1 base; unmatched bases: 7. The CDR3 DNA is TGCGCCAGCAGCGGAGGACTAGCGGGGGTCCTCCAAGAGACCCAGTACTTC. It is translated as CASSGGLAGVLQETQYF.

This clone was found once. The rearrangement links TRBV6-1 to TRBJ1-1; TRBD1 aligns across 7 bases. Germline lookup yields CDR1 MNHNS and CDR2 SASEGT. V lost 8 bases and J lost 8; bases outside the gene matches: 5. The CDR3 spans 11 residues. The CDR3 here is CASVRTGEAFF. DNA for the CDR3: TGTGCCAGCGTAAGGACAGGAGAAGCTTTCTTT.

CDR3 DNA: TGTGCCAGCAGCTTTGTTCCCGCTGGAAACACCATATATTTT. The encoded protein is CASSFVPAGNTIYF. This sequence joins TRBV7-9 and TRBJ1-3; D unresolved. The V and J ends lost 3 bases and 2 bases respectively, with 8 bases between them. CDR1 SEHNR and CDR2 FQNEAQ come from the germline V gene (reference sequence). CDR3 length: 14 residues.

The V and J genes are TRBV25-1 and TRBJ2-5, with 12 bases aligning to TRBD1. The DNA end lines up better with TRBJ2-7; the J call may be wrong. Per the germline V gene, CDR1 is MGHDK and CDR2 is SYGVNS. The CDR3 covers 18 residues. Written as DNA, the CDR3 is TGTGCCAGCAGTCAGGGACAGGGGGCGACTCACCCTACCTACGAGCAGTACTTC. It codes for CASSQGQGATHPTYEQYF.

The rearrangement uses TRBV10-1 and TRBJ2-1, with D perhaps matching TRBD2 (6 bases). Trimming took off 0 bases at V and 2 bases at J, with 11 bases between the two ends. This CDR3 has 16 amino acids. The germline V gene encodes CDR1 WNHNN and CDR2 SYGVQD (reference sequence). In DNA, the CDR3 is TGCGCCAGCAGTGAGTCATTGAGCGGGCCCTACAATGAGCAGTTCTTC. Protein sequence: CASSESLSGPYNEQFF.

The chain combines TRBV28 with TRBJ2-6; D may be TRBD1 (6 bases). The V end lost 8 bases, the J end lost 4 bases, and 15 bases lay between the germline ends. The CDR3 consists of 15 residues. CDR1 and CDR2 (germline): MDHEN, SYDVKM. Written as DNA, the CDR3 is TGTGCCAGCCGGGACATCAGCCTCGGGGCCAACGTCCTGACTTTC. This gives the protein CASRDISLGANVLTF.

This rearrangement joins TRBV5-1 to TRBJ2-2, with 15 bases aligning to TRBD2. Germline V CDR1 and CDR2: SGHRS, YFSETQ. This CDR3 region has 17 residues. The J segment lost 7 bases and the V segment lost 4 bases, leaving 8 bases of the junction unmatched. CDR3 nucleotides: TGCGCCAGCAGCAAGGGACTAGCGGGAGGTGAGGTCGGGGAGCTGTTTTTT. It is translated as CASSKGLAGGEVGELFF. Complete variable domain (other parts from reference TRBV5-1 and TRBJ2-2): KAGVTQTPRYLIKTRGQQVTLSCSPISGHRSVSWYQQTPGQGLQFLFEYFSETQRNKGNFPGRFSGRQFSNSRSEMNVSTLELGDSALYLCASSKGLAGGEVGELFFGEGSRLTVL.

This clone was found once. This rearrangement joins TRBV28 to TRBJ2-3, with D hard to call. The CDR3 extends over 13 amino acids. Germline V gene sequence: CDR1 MDHEN, CDR2 SYDVKM. Between the trimmed V and J ends, which lost 5 bases and 2 bases, there was a span of 8 bases. CDR3 in DNA: TGTGCCAGCAGTGCCAGGCCCACAGATACGCAGTATTTT. This codes for CASSARPTDTQYF.

The chain uses TRBV28 and TRBJ1-3, with D perhaps matching TRBD1 (6 bases). V lost 1 base and J 2 bases, leaving 9 bases between the germline ends. The CDR3 is made up of 15 amino acids. Looked up from germline, CDR1 is MDHEN and CDR2 is SYDVKM. The CDR3 region has the DNA TGTGCCAGCAGTTTATACAGGGTGGCTGGAAACACCATATATTTT. This codes for CASSLYRVAGNTIYF.

This clone turned up a few times. The chain couples TRBV2 to TRBJ2-3; 7 nucleotides match TRBD1. The V gene's germline CDR1 is SNHLY and CDR2 FYNNEI. This CDR3 has 15 amino acids. Trimming cost V 6 bases and J 6 bases; bases outside gene matches: 12. The CDR3 DNA sequence: TGTGCCAGCAGCTTGACAGGGATGTTCTCGGATACGCAGTATTTT. Translating gives CASSLTGMFSDTQYF.

This clone appeared a single time. The rearrangement uses TRBV11-3 and TRBJ2-1; a weak D match, TRBD1 (6 bases). The CDR3 is made up of 15 amino acids. Deletions cut 0 bases from V and 2 bases from J, with 8 bases between. Germline lookup yields CDR1 SGHNT and CDR2 YENEEA. The CDR3, as DNA: TGTGCCAGCAGCTTAGATACAGGGACCTACAATGAGCAGTTCTTC. Its translation is CASSLDTGTYNEQFF.

The chain couples TRBV10-3 to TRBJ2-1; possibly TRBD2 for D (7 bases). Trimming shortened V by 10 bases and J by 4 bases, and 17 bases separated the two germline ends. Germline CDR1 is ENHRY and CDR2 is SYGVKD. This CDR3 region has 14 residues. CDR3 amino acids: CATLPGGKYNEQFF. CDR3 nucleotides: TGTGCCACCTTGCCGGGGGGCAAATACAATGAGCAGTTCTTC.